What follows is one TCR beta chain and its context. Enrolled through a virtual design, the participants were between 18 and 89 years of age and came from about two dozen US areas. Donors were grouped by their self-reported clinical history. Each recovered donor of Cohort 3 presented with two negative PCRs, clearance, or symptom resolution. In the original processing: Using reference gene primer amplification, nucleated cell counts were estimated. Generated by immunoSEQ multiplex PCR, the TCRdb table keeps only in-frame clones and is missing some. That table supplies the V and J calls and clone size; D and trimming were determined from the DNA. The table lists roughly 300,000 clones, roughly 90% of them singletons. This sample stems from a study of blood T cell repertoires in COVID-19. This TCR was sampled from a young woman who had recovered from COVID-19. The source material was PBMCs or T cells enriched from blood (not recorded which).

CDR3 bases: TGTGCCAGCAGTTACTACGGACAGAACACTGAAGCTTTCTTT. It translates to CASSYYGQNTEAFF. The chain uses TRBV6-2 or TRBV6-3 and TRBJ1-1, with a weak D call TRBD1 (5 bases). The ends were cut back, 1 base at V and 1 base at J, with 7 bases in the middle. The CDR3 length is 14 residues. Germline CDR1 MNHEY, CDR2 SVGEGT.